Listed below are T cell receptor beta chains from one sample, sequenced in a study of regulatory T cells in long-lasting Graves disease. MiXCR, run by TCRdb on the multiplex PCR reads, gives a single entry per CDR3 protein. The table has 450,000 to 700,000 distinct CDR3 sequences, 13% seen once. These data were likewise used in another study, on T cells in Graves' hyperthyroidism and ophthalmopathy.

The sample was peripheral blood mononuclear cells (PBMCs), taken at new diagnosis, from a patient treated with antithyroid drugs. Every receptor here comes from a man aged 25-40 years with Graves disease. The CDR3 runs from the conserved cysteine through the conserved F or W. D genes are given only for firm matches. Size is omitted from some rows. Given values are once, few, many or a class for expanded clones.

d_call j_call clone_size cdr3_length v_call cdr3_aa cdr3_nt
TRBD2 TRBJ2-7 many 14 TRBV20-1 CSALELAGGYEQYF TGCAGTGCACTGGAACTAGCGGGAGGCTACGAGCAGTACTTC
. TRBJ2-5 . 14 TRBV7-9 CASSLGIVQETQYF TGTGCCAGCAGCTTAGGCATAGTCCAAGAGACCCAGTACTTC
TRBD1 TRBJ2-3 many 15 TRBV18 CASSLRTGHTDTQYF TGTGCCAGCTCACTACGGACAGGGCACACAGATACGCAGTATTTT
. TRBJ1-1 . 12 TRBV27 CASSSRTSLAFF TGTGCCAGCAGTTCAAGGACCTCCCTAGCTTTCTTT
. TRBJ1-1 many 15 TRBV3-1 CASSQKFTLNTEAFF TGTGCCAGCAGCCAAAAGTTCACCCTGAACACTGAAGCTTTCTTT
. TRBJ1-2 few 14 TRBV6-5 CASSFGSGWNGYTF TGTGCCAGCAGTTTCGGAAGCGGTTGGAATGGCTACACCTTC
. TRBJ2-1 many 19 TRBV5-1 CASSPRGSRTTLSYNEQFF TGCGCCAGCAGCCCGAGAGGTAGCCGTACTACCCTCTCCTACAATGAGCAGTTCTTC
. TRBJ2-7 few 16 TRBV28 CASSLWQGRGLGEQYF TGTGCCAGCAGTTTATGGCAGGGGAGGGGACTCGGCGAGCAGTACTTC
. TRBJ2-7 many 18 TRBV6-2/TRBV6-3 CASSYFVQAGSSTYEQYF TGTGCCAGCAGTTACTTCGTCCAGGCGGGGTCCTCGACCTACGAGCAGTACTTC
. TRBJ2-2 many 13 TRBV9 CASSVVHTGELFF TGTGCCAGCAGCGTAGTCCACACCGGGGAGCTGTTTTTT
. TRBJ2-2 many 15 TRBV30 CAWSVGGVDAGELFF TGTGCCTGGAGTGTAGGGGGGGTTGATGCCGGGGAGCTGTTTTTT
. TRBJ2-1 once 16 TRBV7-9 CVSSRGGTLSYNEQFF TGTGTCAGCAGCCGCGGCGGGACGCTCTCCTACAATGAGCAGTTCTTC
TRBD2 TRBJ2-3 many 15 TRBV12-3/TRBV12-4 CASSFHGGSTDTQYF TGTGCCAGCAGTTTCCACGGGGGGTCCACAGATACGCAGTATTTT
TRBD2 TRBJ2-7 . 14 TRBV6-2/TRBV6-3 CASRGTSVSYEQYF TGTGCCAGCAGAGGGACTAGCGTCTCCTACGAGCAGTACTTC
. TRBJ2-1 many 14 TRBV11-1 CASSGLAYNNEQFF TGTGCCAGCAGCGGCCTAGCGTATAACAATGAGCAGTTCTTC
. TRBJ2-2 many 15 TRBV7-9 CASSPVGTNTGELFF TGTGCCAGCAGCCCAGTCGGGACGAACACCGGGGAGCTGTTTTTT
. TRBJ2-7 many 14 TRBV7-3 CASSAQPQTGEQYF TGTGCCAGCAGCGCACAACCCCAGACGGGAGAGCAGTACTTC
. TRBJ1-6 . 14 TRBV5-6 CASSLGQRGPPLHF TGTGCCAGCAGCTTGGGACAGCGCGGTCCACCCCTCCACTTT
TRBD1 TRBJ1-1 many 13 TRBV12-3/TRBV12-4 CASNRGMNTEAFF TGTGCCAGCAACAGGGGAATGAACACTGAAGCTTTCTTT
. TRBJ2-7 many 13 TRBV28 CASSLPPAYEQYF TGTGCCAGCAGTTTACCCCCAGCCTACGAGCAGTACTTC
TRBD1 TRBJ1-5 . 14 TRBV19 CASSIPSGGGPQHF TGTGCCAGTAGTATCCCCTCAGGGGGAGGACCCCAGCATTTT
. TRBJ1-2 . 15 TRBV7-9 CASSSLRRANYGYTF TGTGCCAGCAGCTCTCTACGGAGGGCAAACTATGGCTACACCTTC
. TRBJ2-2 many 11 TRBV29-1 CSGRSVGELFF TGCAGCGGACGCTCGGTCGGGGAGCTGTTTTTT
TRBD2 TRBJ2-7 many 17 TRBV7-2 CASSQTRLAGGGYEQYF TGTGCCAGCAGCCAAACTAGACTAGCGGGAGGTGGCTACGAGCAGTACTTC
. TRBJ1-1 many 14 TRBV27 CASSLRQPNTEAFF TGTGCCAGCAGTTTACGACAGCCGAACACTGAAGCTTTCTTT
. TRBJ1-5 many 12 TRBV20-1 CSASPGNQPQHF TGCAGCGCCAGTCCGGGCAATCAGCCCCAGCATTTT